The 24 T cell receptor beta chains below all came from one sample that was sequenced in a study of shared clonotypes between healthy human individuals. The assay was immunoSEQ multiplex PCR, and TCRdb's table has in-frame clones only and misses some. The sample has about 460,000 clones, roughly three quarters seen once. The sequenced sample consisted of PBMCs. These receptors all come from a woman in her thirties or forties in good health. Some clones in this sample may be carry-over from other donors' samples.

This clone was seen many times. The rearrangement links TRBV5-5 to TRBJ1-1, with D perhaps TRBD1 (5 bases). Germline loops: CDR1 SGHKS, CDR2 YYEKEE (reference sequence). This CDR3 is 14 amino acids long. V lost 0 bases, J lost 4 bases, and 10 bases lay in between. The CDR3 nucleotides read TGTGCCAGCAGCTTGGGGCAGGGCAGCACTGAAGCTTTCTTT. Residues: CASSLGQGSTEAFF.

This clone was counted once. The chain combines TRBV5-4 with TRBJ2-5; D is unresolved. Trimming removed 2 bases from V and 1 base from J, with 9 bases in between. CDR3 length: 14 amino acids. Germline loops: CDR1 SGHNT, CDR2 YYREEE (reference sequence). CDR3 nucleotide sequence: TGTGCCAGCAGCTTACCTGGTAGCCAAGAGACCCAGTACTTC. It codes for CASSLPGSQETQYF.

CDR3 bases: TGTGCCAGTAGTATCAGGGAGTTCACTGAAGCTTTCTTT. This codes for CASSIREFTEAFF. This chain links TRBV19 with TRBJ1-1, with D maybe TRBD1 (5 bases). V lost 3 bases to trimming and J lost 4 bases, with 9 bases between them. This CDR3 is built from 13 residues. The germline CDR1 and CDR2 sequences are LNHDA and SQIVND (reference sequence). The variable domain in full, completed from reference TRBV19 and TRBJ1-1, reads DGGITQSPKYLFRKEGQNVTLSCEQNLNHDAMYWYRQDPGQGLRLIYYSQIVNDFQKGDIAEGYSVSREKKESFPLTVTSAQKNPTAFYLCASSIREFTEAFFGQGTRLTVV.

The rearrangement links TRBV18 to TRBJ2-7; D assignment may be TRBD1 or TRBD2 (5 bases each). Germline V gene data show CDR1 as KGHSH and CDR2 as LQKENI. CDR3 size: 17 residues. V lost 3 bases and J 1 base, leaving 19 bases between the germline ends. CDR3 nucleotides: TGTGCCAGCTCACCGGAATCGGCCGGGACGGCGTCCTACGAGCAGTACTTC. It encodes CASSPESAGTASYEQYF. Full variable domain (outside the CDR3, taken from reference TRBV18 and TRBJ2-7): NAGVMQNPRHLVRRRGQEARLRCSPMKGHSHVYWYRQLPEEGLKFMVYLQKENIIDESGMPKERFSAEFPKEGPSILRIQQVVRGDSAAYFCASSPESAGTASYEQYFGPGTRLTVT.

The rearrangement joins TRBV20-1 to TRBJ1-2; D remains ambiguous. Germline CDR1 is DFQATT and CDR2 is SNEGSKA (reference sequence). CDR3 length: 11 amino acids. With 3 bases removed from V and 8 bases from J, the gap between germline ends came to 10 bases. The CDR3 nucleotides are TGCAGTGCTAGTAACCAGAAGGGCTACACCTTC. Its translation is CSASNQKGYTF.

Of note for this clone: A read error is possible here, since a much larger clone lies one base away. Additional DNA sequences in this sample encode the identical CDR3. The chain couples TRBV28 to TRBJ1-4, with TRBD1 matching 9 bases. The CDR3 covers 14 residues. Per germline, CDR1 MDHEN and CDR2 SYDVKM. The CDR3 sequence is CASRFRDRVGKLFF. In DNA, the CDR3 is TGTGCCAGCAGGTTCCGGGACAGGGTCGGAAAACTATTTTTT.

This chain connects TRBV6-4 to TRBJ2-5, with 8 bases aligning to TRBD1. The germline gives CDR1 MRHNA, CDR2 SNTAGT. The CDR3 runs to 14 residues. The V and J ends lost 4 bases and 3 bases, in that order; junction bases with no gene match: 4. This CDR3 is CASSVGQAEETQYF. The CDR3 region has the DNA TGTGCCAGCAGTGTGGGACAGGCAGAAGAGACCCAGTACTTC.

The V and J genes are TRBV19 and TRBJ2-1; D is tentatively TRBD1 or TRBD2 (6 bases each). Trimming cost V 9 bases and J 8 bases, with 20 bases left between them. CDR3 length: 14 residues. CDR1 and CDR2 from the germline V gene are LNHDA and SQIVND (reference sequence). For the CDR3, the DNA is TGTGCCAGGAGTGCACCCGAGGGGGGCGATGAGCAGTTCTTC. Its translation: CARSAPEGGDEQFF.

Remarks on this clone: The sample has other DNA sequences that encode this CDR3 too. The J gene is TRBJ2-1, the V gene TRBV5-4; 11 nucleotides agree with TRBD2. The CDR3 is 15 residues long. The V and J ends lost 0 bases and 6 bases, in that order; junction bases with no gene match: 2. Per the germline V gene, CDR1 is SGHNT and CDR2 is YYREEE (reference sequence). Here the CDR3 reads CASSLDSGRANEQFF. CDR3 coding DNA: TGTGCCAGCAGCTTGGATAGCGGGAGGGCCAATGAGCAGTTCTTC.

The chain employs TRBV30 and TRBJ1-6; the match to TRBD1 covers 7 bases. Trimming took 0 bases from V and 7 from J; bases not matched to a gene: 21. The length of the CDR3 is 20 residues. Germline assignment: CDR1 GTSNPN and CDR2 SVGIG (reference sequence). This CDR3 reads CAWSVPRTGVPDNLNSPLHF. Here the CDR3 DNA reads TGTGCCTGGAGTGTACCCAGGACAGGAGTACCTGATAACCTGAATTCACCCCTCCACTTT. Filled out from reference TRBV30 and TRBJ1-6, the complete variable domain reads SQTIHQWPATLVQPVGSPLSLECTVEGTSNPNLYWYRQAAGRGLQLLFYSVGIGQISSEVPQNLSASRPQDRQFILSSKKLLLSDSGFYLCAWSVPRTGVPDNLNSPLHFGNGTRLTVT.

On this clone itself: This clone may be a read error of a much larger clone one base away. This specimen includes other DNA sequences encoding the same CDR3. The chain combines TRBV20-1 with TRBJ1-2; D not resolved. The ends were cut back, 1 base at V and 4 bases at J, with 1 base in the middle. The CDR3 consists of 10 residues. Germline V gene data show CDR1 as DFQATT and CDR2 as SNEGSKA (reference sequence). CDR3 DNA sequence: TGCAGTGCTAGAGGCTATGGCTACACCTTC. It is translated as CSARGYGYTF.

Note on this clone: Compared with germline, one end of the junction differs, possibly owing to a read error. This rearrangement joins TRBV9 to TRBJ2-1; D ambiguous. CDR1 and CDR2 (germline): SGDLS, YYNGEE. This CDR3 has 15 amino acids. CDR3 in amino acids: CASSKPGPTYNEQFF. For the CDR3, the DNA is TGTGCCAGCAGCAAGCCGGGTCCTACCTATAATGAGCAGTTCTTC.

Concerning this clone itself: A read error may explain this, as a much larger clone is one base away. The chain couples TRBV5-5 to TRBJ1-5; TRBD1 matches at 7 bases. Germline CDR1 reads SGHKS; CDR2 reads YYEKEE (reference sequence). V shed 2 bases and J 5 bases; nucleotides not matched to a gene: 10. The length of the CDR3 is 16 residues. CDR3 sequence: CASSFEGAFWDQPQHF. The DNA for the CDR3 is TGTGCCAGCAGCTTTGAGGGGGCATTCTGGGATCAGCCCCAGCATTTT.

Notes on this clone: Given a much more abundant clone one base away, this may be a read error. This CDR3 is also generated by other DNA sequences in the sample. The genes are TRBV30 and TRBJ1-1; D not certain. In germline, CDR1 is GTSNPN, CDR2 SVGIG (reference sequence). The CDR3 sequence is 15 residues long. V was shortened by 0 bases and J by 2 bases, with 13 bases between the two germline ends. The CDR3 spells CAWSVGPQLNTEAFF. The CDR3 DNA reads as TGTGCCTGGAGTGTAGGCCCTCAACTAAACACTGAAGCTTTCTTT.

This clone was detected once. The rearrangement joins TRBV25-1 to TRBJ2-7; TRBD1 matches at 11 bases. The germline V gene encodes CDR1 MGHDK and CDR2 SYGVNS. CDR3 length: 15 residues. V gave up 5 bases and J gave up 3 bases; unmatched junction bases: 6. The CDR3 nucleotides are TGTGCCAGCAGTAACTCCGGGACAGGGGGCTACGAGCAGTACTTC. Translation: CASSNSGTGGYEQYF.

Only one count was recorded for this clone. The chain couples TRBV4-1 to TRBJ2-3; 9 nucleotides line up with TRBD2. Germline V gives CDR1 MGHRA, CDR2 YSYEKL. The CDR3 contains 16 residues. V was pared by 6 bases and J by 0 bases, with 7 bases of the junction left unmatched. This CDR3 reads CASRSLSGGSTDTQYF. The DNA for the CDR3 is TGCGCCAGCAGATCCCTTAGCGGGGGCAGCACAGATACGCAGTATTTT.

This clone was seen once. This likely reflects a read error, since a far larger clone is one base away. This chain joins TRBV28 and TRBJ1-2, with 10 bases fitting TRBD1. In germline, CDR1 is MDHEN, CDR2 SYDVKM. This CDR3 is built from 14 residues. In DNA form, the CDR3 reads TGTGCCGGCAGCGACAGGGGGCATAACTATGGCTACACCTTC. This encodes CAGSDRGHNYGYTF.

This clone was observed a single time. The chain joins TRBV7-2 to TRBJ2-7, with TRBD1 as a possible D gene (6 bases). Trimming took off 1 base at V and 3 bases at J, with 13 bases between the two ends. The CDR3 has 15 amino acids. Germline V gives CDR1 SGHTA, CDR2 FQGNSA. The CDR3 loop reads CASSLVFGQNYEQYF. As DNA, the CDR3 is TGTGCCAGCAGCTTAGTATTCGGACAGAACTACGAGCAGTACTTC.

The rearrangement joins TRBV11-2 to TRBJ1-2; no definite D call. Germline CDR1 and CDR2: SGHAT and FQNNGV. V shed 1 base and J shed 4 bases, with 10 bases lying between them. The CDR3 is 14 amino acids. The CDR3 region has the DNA TGTGCCAGCAGCTTAGCTGCTATCGGCTATGGCTACACCTTC. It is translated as CASSLAAIGYGYTF.

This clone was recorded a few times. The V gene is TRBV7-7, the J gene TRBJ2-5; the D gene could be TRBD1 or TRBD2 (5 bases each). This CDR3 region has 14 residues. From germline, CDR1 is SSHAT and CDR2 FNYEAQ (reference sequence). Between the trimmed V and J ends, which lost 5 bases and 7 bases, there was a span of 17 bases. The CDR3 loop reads CASSPWDGAGTQYF. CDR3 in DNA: TGTGCCAGCAGCCCCTGGGACGGGGCAGGGACCCAGTACTTC.

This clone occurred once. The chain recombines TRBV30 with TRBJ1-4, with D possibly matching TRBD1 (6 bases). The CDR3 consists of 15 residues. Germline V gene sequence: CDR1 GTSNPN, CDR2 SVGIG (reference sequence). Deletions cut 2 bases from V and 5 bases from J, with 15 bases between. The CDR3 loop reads CAWSPDRLKNEKLFF. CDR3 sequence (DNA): TGTGCCTGGAGTCCTGACAGGCTTAAAAATGAAAAACTGTTTTTT.

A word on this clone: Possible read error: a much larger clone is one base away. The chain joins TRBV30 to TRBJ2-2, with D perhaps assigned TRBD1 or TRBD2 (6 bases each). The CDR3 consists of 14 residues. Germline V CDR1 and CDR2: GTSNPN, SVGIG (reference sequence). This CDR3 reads CASSLGGIAGEPFF. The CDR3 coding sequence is TGTGCCAGCAGCTTAGGGGGGATCGCCGGGGAGCCGTTTTTT.

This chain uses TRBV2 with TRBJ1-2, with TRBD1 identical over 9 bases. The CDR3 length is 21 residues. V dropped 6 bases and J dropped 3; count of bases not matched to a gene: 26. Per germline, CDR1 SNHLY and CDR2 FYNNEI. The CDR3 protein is CASRGGGQGRSVAREDYGYTF. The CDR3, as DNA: TGTGCCAGCAGAGGTGGGGGACAGGGAAGATCTGTAGCGCGAGAGGACTATGGCTACACCTTC.

The CDR3 nucleotides read TGTGCCAGCAGCCCCAGGCAGGGGCTGAATCAGCCCCAGCATTTT. The encoded protein is CASSPRQGLNQPQHF. The V gene is TRBV27, the J gene TRBJ1-5; tentative D call: TRBD1 (6 bases). The CDR3 sequence is 15 residues long. V lost 6 bases and J lost 4, with 16 bases in between. CDR1 and CDR2 (germline): MNHEY, SMNVEV (reference sequence).